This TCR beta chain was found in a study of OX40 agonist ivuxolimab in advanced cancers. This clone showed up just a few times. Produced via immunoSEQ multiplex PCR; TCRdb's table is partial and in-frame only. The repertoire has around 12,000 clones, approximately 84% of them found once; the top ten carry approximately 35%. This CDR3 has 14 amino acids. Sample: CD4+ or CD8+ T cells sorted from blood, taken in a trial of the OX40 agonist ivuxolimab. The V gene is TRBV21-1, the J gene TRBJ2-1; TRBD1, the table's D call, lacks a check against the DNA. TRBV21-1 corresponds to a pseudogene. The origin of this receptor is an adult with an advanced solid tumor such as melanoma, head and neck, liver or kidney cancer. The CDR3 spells CASSKGTGGNEQFF. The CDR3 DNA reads TGTGCCAGCAGCAAAGGGACAGGGGGCAATGAGCAGTTCTTC.